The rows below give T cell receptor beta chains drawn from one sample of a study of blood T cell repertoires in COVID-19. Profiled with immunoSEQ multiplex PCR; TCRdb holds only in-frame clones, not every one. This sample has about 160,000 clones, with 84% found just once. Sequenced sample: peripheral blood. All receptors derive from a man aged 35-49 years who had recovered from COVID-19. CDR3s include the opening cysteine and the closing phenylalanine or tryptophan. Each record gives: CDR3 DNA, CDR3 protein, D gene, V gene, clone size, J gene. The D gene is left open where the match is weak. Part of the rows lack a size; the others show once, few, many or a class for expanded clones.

TGTGCCTCAGGGGGCGTAGCAGGGCCCACTGAAGCTTTCTTT CASGGVAGPTEAFF TRBD1 TRBV10-3 - TRBJ1-1
TGTGCCAGCAGCCGAGCAGAGAGGGAGGGGAATGAGCAGTTCTTC CASSRAEREGNEQFF TRBD2 TRBV4-2 - TRBJ2-1
TGTGCCAGCAGCCCCGGGACTAGCGGGGGTTCCGCCTACAATGAGCAGTTCTTC CASSPGTSGGSAYNEQFF TRBD2 TRBV13 - TRBJ2-1
TGTGCCAGCAGTGAGGGCAATCAGCCCCAGCATTTT CASSEGNQPQHF - TRBV28 few TRBJ1-5
TGCAGCGTTGAAAGACAGGGGGCCAATGGCTACACCTTC CSVERQGANGYTF TRBD1 TRBV29-1 - TRBJ1-2
TGCAGCGTGGAAATAGGGGGCGCCGAGACCCAGTACTTC CSVEIGGAETQYF TRBD1 TRBV29-1 - TRBJ2-5
TGTGCCAGCAGTTACTCTCCAGACTACGAGCAGTACTTC CASSYSPDYEQYF - TRBV6-2/TRBV6-3 - TRBJ2-7
TGTGCCAGTAGTATTTCTGGGGGGGACAATCAGCCCCAGCATTTT CASSISGGDNQPQHF - TRBV19 - TRBJ1-5
TGTGCCAGCAGCTCCGGGACAGGGACCTACGAGCAGTACTTC CASSSGTGTYEQYF TRBD1 TRBV6-5 - TRBJ2-7
TGTGCCAGCTCATCACAGGGAGGGGATCAGCCCCAGCATTTT CASSSQGGDQPQHF - TRBV18 once TRBJ1-5
TGTGCCACCATGACACCTCCGAGCTCCTACGAGCAGTACTTC CATMTPPSSYEQYF - TRBV24-1 - TRBJ2-7
TGTGCCAGCAGTAGCCTAGCGGCAGATACGCAGTATTTT CASSSLAADTQYF TRBD2 TRBV12-3/TRBV12-4 few TRBJ2-3
TGTGCCAGCTCACCACCGGCCCAGGGAGGTAATTCACCCCTCCACTTT CASSPPAQGGNSPLHF - TRBV18 - TRBJ1-6
TGTGCCAGCAGCCGAACAGGGGTGCGCGCAGATACGCAGTATTTT CASSRTGVRADTQYF TRBD1 TRBV7-3 - TRBJ2-3
TGTGCCAGCAGCTTAGTGGGACAGTCGGTGCCTTTCTTT CASSLVGQSVPFF TRBD1 TRBV11-3 - TRBJ1-1
TGTGCCAGCAGTTTACAGAGGGATGGGTATGGCTACACCTTC CASSLQRDGYGYTF - TRBV27 - TRBJ1-2
TGTGCCAGCAGCACCCACCCGCCGGGTGCGTACGAGCAGTACTTC CASSTHPPGAYEQYF - TRBV6-2/TRBV6-3 once TRBJ2-7
TGTGCCAGCAGTACGTACAGACAGGGTCGAACTGAAGCTTTCTTT CASSTYRQGRTEAFF TRBD1 TRBV27 few TRBJ1-1
TGTGCCACCAGCAGGACTAGCGGGGGGGGAGAAGAGACCCAGTACTTC CATSRTSGGGEETQYF TRBD2 TRBV15 - TRBJ2-5
TGCGCCAGCAGTTCTAGCCGGGGGGCTAACAATGAGCAGTTCTTC CASSSSRGANNEQFF - TRBV4-3 - TRBJ2-1
TGCGCCAGCAGCCAAGATGTCGCAGGGGGAGTGGGATTCTATGGCTACACCTTC CASSQDVAGGVGFYGYTF TRBD1 TRBV4-1 - TRBJ1-2
TGTGCCAGCAGCCTTGGACAGGGAAATGAAAAACTGTTTTTT CASSLGQGNEKLFF TRBD1 TRBV6-5 once TRBJ1-4
TGTGCCAGCAGTGTACTAGCGGCTAGCACAGATACGCAGTATTTT CASSVLAASTDTQYF TRBD2 TRBV6-6 - TRBJ2-3
TGTGCCAGCAGCTTAGGACAGTTCGTTCGAAACTATGGCTACACCTTC CASSLGQFVRNYGYTF - TRBV5-4 many TRBJ1-2
TGTGCCAGCAGTCCCCGACAGGGTTCTTGGTACACTGAAGCTTTCTTT CASSPRQGSWYTEAFF TRBD1 TRBV27 - TRBJ1-1
TGCGCCAGCAGGCTACACCGGGACAGGGCCCTTTTGCATGGCTACACCTTC CASRLHRDRALLHGYTF TRBD1 TRBV23-1 once TRBJ1-2
TGTGCCAGTAGTATCGCCCTAACGGATGAAAAACTGTTTTTT CASSIALTDEKLFF - TRBV19 - TRBJ1-4
TGTGCCAGCAGTGAAAAGACCCGAGGTTACGGGCAGCCCCAGCATTTT CASSEKTRGYGQPQHF - TRBV2 - TRBJ1-5
TGTGCCAGCAGCTTAGTCGTCAGCACAGTAGCTTTCTTT CASSLVVSTVAFF - TRBV11-3 once TRBJ1-1
TGTGCCAGCAGCTTAAGGTACAGCTCCTACAATGAGCAGTTCTTC CASSLRYSSYNEQFF - TRBV13 - TRBJ2-1
TGTGCCAGCAGTGAAGCGCTGGGGCCTCGGGAGACCCAGTACTTC CASSEALGPRETQYF - TRBV6-1 - TRBJ2-5
TGTGCCAGCAGTTTATCCACAGTGGGACAGGATGAGCAGTTCTTC CASSLSTVGQDEQFF TRBD1 TRBV27 - TRBJ2-1
TGTGCCAGCAGCCTGGAGGGACAAGCAGCGGTGCAGTTCTTC CASSLEGQAAVQFF - TRBV5-5 - TRBJ2-1
TGTGCCAGTAGACTAGCGGGTATCACAGATACGCAGTATTTT CASRLAGITDTQYF TRBD2 TRBV19 - TRBJ2-3
TGTGCCAGCAGCCTACGGGGGGGCGAGTATGAGCAGTTCTTC CASSLRGGEYEQFF TRBD2 TRBV5-4 - TRBJ2-1
TGTGCCAGCAGCGTATCTAATGACAGGGTGGCCGGGGAGCTGTTTTTT CASSVSNDRVAGELFF TRBD1 TRBV9 - TRBJ2-2
TGTGCCAGCAGCCCCCTTGGGGCGGGGGAGGCTGAAGCTTTCTTT CASSPLGAGEAEAFF - TRBV7-9 - TRBJ1-1